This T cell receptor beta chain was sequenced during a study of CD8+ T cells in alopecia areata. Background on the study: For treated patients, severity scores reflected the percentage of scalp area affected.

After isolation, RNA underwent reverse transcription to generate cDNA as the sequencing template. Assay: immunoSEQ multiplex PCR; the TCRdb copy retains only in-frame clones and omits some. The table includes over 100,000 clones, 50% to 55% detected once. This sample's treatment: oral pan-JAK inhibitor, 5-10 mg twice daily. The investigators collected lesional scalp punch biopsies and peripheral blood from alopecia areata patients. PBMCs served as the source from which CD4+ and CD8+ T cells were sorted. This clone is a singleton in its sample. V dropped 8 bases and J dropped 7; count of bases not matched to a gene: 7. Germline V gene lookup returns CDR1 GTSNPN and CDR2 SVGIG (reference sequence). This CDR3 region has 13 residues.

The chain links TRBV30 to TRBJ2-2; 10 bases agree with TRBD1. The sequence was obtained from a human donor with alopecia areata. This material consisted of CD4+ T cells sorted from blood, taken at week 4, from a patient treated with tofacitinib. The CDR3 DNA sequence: TGTGCCCGCTCGGGACAGGGGATCGGGGAGCTGTTTTTT. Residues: CARSGQGIGELFF.